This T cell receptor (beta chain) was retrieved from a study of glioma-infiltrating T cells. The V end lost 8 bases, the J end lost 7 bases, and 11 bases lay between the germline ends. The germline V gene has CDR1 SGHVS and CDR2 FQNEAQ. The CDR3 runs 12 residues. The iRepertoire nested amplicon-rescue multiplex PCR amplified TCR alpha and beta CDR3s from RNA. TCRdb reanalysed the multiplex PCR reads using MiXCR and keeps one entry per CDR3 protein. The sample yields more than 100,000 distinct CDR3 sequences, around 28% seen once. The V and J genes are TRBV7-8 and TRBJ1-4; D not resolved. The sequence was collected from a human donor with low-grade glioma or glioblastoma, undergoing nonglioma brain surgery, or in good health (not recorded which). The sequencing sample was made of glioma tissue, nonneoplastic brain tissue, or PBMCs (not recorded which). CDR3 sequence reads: CASRQRGEKLFF. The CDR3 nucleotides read TGTGCCAGCCGGCAGAGAGGTGAAAAACTGTTTTTT.